The TCR beta chain under discussion was sequenced for a study of cytomegalovirus exposure and HLA in healthy donors. Study-wide points: Productive rates of about 90% or about 30% were seen for most TCR beta V segments in an earlier analysis.

For this clone: Antigen: not known.

Primers: 60 Vbeta forward and 13 Jbeta reverse. Only in-frame clones appear in the TCRdb table, and some are missing; sequencing was by immunoSEQ multiplex PCR. The sample includes under 200,000 clones, under 80% of them seen just once. Germline V CDR1 and CDR2: SGHRS, YFSETQ. Trimming removed 4 bases from V and 3 bases from J, with 16 bases in between. The CDR3 contains 15 residues. Sequencing was done on a sample of PBMCs. The J gene is TRBJ1-1, the V gene TRBV5-1, with D hard to call. The origin of this receptor is a female donor in good health and CMV-seronegative. DNA for the CDR3: TGCGCCAGCAGCCTCTCCCCCGCAGAGGACACTGAAGCTTTCTTT. Protein sequence: CASSLSPAEDTEAFF.